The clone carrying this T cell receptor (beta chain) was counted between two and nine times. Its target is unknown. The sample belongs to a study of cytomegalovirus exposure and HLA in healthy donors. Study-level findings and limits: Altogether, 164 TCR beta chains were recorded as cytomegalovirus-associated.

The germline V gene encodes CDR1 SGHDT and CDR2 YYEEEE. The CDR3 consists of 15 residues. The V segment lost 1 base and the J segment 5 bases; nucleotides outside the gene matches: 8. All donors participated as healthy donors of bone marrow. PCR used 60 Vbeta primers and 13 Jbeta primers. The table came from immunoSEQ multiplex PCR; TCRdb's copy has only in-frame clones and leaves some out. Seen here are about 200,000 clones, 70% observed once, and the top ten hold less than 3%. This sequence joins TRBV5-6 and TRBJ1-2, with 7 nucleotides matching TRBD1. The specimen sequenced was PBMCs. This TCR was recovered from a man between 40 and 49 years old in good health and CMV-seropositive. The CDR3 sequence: CASSLRDRAVYGYTF. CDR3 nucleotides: TGTGCCAGCAGCTTGCGTGACAGGGCGGTTTATGGCTACACCTTC.